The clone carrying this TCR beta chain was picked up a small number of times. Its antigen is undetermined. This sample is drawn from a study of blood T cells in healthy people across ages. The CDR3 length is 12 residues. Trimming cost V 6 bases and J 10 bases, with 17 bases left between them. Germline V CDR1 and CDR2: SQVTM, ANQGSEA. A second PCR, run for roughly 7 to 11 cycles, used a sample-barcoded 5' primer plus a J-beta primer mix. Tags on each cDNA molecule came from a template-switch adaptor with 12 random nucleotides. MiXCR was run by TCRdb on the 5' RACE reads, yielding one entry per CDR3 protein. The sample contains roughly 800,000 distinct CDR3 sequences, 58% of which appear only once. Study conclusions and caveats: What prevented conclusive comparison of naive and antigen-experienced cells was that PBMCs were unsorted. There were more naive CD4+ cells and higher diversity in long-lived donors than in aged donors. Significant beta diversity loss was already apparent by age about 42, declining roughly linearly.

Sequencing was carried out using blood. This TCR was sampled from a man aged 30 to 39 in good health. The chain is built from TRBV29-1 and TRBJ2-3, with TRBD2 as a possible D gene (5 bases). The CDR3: CSVRPTSLSQYF. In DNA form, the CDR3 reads TGCAGCGTGCGCCCCACTAGTTTATCGCAGTATTTT.